This entry lists 21 T cell receptor beta chains sequenced from one sample in a study of identifying expanded T cells in peripheral blood. Assay: immunoSEQ multiplex PCR; the TCRdb copy retains only in-frame clones and omits some. This sample carries 120,000 or so clones, around four fifths of them seen once, and the ten largest clones take about 3.1%. Sequenced: blood. The receptors come from a person between 18 and 75 years old in good health.

The genes are TRBV7-2 and TRBJ2-7; TRBD1 matches at 11 bases. CDR3 length: 14 residues. Germline V gives CDR1 SGHTA, CDR2 FQGNSA. V was pared by 7 bases and J by 5 bases, with 7 bases of the junction left unmatched. CDR3 residues: CASTSGQGVDEQYF. The CDR3 DNA follows: TGTGCCAGCACCTCGGGACAGGGGGTTGACGAGCAGTACTTC. Drawing the rest from reference TRBV7-2 and TRBJ2-7, the complete variable domain is GAGVSQSPSNKVTEKGKDVELRCDPISGHTALYWYRQSLGQGLEFLIYFQGNSAPDKSGLPSDRFSAERTGGSVSTLTIQRTQQEDSAVYLCASTSGQGVDEQYFGPGTRLTVT.

The gene calls are TRBV2 and TRBJ2-5; D uncertain. The CDR3 length is 12 residues. V lost 10 bases and J lost 2, with 11 bases in between. Germline CDR1 and CDR2: SNHLY and FYNNEI. Here the CDR3 DNA reads TGTGCCATGCGAGAATCACAAGAGACCCAGTACTTC. Translated, it gives CAMRESQETQYF. The full variable domain, in which reference TRBV2 and TRBJ2-5 provide the parts outside the CDR3, is EPEVTQTPSHQVTQMGQEVILRCVPISNHLYFYWYRQILGQKVEFLVSFYNNEISEKSEIFDDQFSVERPDGSNFTLKIRSTKLEDSAMYFCAMRESQETQYFGPGTRLLVL.

This clone occurred once. The gene calls are TRBV9 and TRBJ2-3; a weak D match, TRBD1 (6 bases). There are 15 residues in the CDR3. Germline CDR1 reads SGDLS; CDR2 reads YYNGEE. The ends were cut back, 4 bases at V and 2 bases at J, with 14 bases in the middle. CDR3 in amino acids: CASSPRGFSTDTQYF. As DNA, the CDR3 is TGTGCCAGCAGCCCTAGGGGGTTCTCCACAGATACGCAGTATTTT.

The rearrangement links TRBV11-3 to TRBJ1-1; D is undetermined. The ends were cut back, 5 bases at V and 5 bases at J, with 18 bases in the middle. The CDR3 has 15 amino acids. The germline gives CDR1 SGHNT, CDR2 YENEEA. CDR3 in amino acids: CASSAQYTRGTEAFF. The CDR3 nucleotides are TGTGCCAGCAGCGCCCAATATACCCGGGGAACTGAAGCTTTCTTT. The whole variable domain, remainder taken from reference TRBV11-3 and TRBJ1-1, is EAGVVQSPRYKIIEKKQPVAFWCNPISGHNTLYWYLQNLGQGPELLIRYENEEAVDDSQLPKDRFSAERLKGVDSTLKIQPAELGDSAVYLCASSAQYTRGTEAFFGQGTRLTVV.

The rearrangement links TRBV19 to TRBJ1-4; D might be TRBD1 (6 bases). The CDR3 runs to 17 residues. Per germline, CDR1 LNHDA and CDR2 SQIVND (reference sequence). V gave up 3 bases and J gave up 0 bases, with 14 bases separating them. The DNA of the CDR3 is TGTGCCAGTAGTATCCGGTCGGGGGCTGCAACTAATGAAAAACTGTTTTTT. Its translation: CASSIRSGAATNEKLFF.

The chain employs TRBV6-1 and TRBJ1-2; D is unresolved. This CDR3 comprises 14 residues. In germline, CDR1 is MNHNS, CDR2 SASEGT. V was pared by 5 bases and J by 0 bases, with 10 bases between. CDR3 DNA: TGTGCCAGCAGTTTAGAGGGAGCTAACTATGGCTACACCTTC. It specifies CASSLEGANYGYTF.

In its sample, this clone was seen once. This chain uses TRBV7-2 with TRBJ2-1; D is ambiguous. V dropped 1 base and J dropped 0 bases, with 10 bases sitting between them. Germline values: CDR1 SGHTA, CDR2 FQGNSA. This CDR3 comprises 16 residues. As DNA, the CDR3 is TGTGCCAGCAGCTTAGAATTGCGGAGCTCCTACAATGAGCAGTTCTTC. Translation: CASSLELRSSYNEQFF.

This clone was counted once. The chain is built from TRBV5-1 and TRBJ1-4, with D hard to call. The CDR3 runs 15 residues. Germline CDR1 reads SGHRS; CDR2 reads YFSETQ. V shed 5 bases and J shed 0 bases, with 11 bases lying between them. CDR3 in DNA: TGCGCCAGCAGAAACAGCGGTGCAACTAATGAAAAACTGTTTTTT. It yields the protein CASRNSGATNEKLFF. Full variable domain (outside the CDR3, taken from reference TRBV5-1 and TRBJ1-4): KAGVTQTPRYLIKTRGQQVTLSCSPISGHRSVSWYQQTPGQGLQFLFEYFSETQRNKGNFPGRFSGRQFSNSRSEMNVSTLELGDSALYLCASRNSGATNEKLFFGSGTQLSVL.

The chain recombines TRBV21-1 with TRBJ1-6; the D call TRBD1 from the table was never checked on the DNA. TRBV21-1 is classified as a pseudogene. CDR3 length equals 17 residues. CDR3 amino acids: CASSKTQVLGLRSPLHF. The CDR3 bases are TGTGCCAGCAGCAAAACACAGGTACTTGGGCTCAGGTCACCCCTCCACTTT.

This rearrangement joins TRBV19 to TRBJ1-2; TRBD1 agrees at 8 bases. V lost 3 bases to trimming and J lost 6 bases; unmatched junction nucleotides: 12. Germline V gene sequence: CDR1 LNHDA, CDR2 SQIVND (reference sequence). The CDR3 is 16 residues long. The CDR3: CASSMADRGPRDGYTF. The CDR3 coding sequence is TGTGCCAGTAGTATGGCTGACAGGGGCCCCCGAGATGGCTACACCTTC.

The chain joins TRBV6-5 to TRBJ2-5, with 7 bases identical to TRBD1. Germline CDR1 and CDR2: MNHEY and SVGAGI. V shed 5 bases and J 2 bases; nucleotides not matched to a gene: 5. The CDR3 totals 14 residues. This CDR3 reads CASSKWDSQETQYF. CDR3 DNA: TGTGCCAGCAGTAAGTGGGACAGTCAAGAGACCCAGTACTTC.

This clone occurred many times. The V and J genes are TRBV6-6 and TRBJ1-4; 7 bases agree with TRBD1. CDR3 size: 10 residues. Trimming took 8 bases from V and 15 from J; bases not matched to a gene: 6. Germline V gene sequence: CDR1 MNHNY, CDR2 SVGAGI (reference sequence). The chain's CDR3 is CASFTDRMFF. The DNA for the CDR3 is TGTGCCAGCTTTACGGACAGGATGTTTTTT.

The rearrangement joins TRBV13 to TRBJ2-3; 11 nucleotides match TRBD2. With V trimmed by 4 bases and J by 2 bases, 5 bases remained unmatched. Germline lookup yields CDR1 PRHDT and CDR2 FYEKMQ (reference sequence). This CDR3 region has 16 residues. CDR3 bases: TGTGCCAGCAGCTCGGGACTAGCGGATATCACAGATACGCAGTATTTT. Residues: CASSSGLADITDTQYF.

This clone was counted ten times or more. The V call is TRBV4-1, the J call TRBJ1-5, with D perhaps TRBD1 (5 bases). There are 14 residues in the CDR3. Germline V gene data show CDR1 as MGHRA and CDR2 as YSYEKL. V shed 1 base and J shed 7 bases, with 11 bases lying between them. DNA of the CDR3: TGCGCCAGCAGCCAAGGGGGGGGAAGCCAGCCCCAGCATTTT. Residues: CASSQGGGSQPQHF.

This clone has just a few counts. The rearrangement uses TRBV7-9 and TRBJ2-1, with 8 bases identical to TRBD2. This CDR3 is built from 15 residues. CDR1 and CDR2 from the germline V gene are SEHNR and FQNEAQ (reference sequence). Trimming cost V 2 bases and J 5 bases; bases outside gene matches: 5. The CDR3 nucleotides read TGTGCCAGCAGCTTAATGGCGGGGGGAGACAATGAGCAGTTCTTC. Encoded protein: CASSLMAGGDNEQFF.

This CDR3 is CASSTQGAGEQYF. The CDR3 DNA reads as TGCGCCAGCAGCACACAGGGGGCCGGGGAGCAGTACTTC. The chain recombines TRBV5-1 with TRBJ2-7; 9 bases fit TRBD1. The CDR3 totals 13 residues. The ends lost 4 bases at V and 7 bases at J; junction bases unmatched: 6. The germline V gene encodes CDR1 SGHRS and CDR2 YFSETQ.

This clone has just a few counts. The V call is TRBV5-1, the J call TRBJ2-5, with D possibly being TRBD1 (6 bases). Trimming removed 0 bases from V and 6 bases from J, with 12 bases in between. In germline, CDR1 is SGHRS, CDR2 YFSETQ. CDR3 length: 14 residues. The CDR3 DNA reads TGCGCCAGCAGCTTGGCAGGGGAGAGAAAGACCCAGTACTTC. Amino acids: CASSLAGERKTQYF.

The chain recombines TRBV5-1 with TRBJ2-7; TRBD1 is a possible D gene (5 bases). The V and J ends lost 0 bases and 4 bases respectively, with 26 bases between them. This CDR3 region has 19 residues. The germline gives CDR1 SGHRS, CDR2 YFSETQ. The CDR3 loop is CASSLDTDWGGRATYEQYF. The CDR3 nucleotides are TGCGCCAGCAGCTTGGATACTGATTGGGGTGGCAGGGCGACATACGAGCAGTACTTC.

V usage is TRBV2 and J usage is TRBJ1-1; no clear D. V was shortened by 2 bases and J by 10 bases, with 8 bases between the two germline ends. This CDR3 is built from 11 residues. In germline, CDR1 is SNHLY, CDR2 FYNNEI. The CDR3 bases are TGTGCCAGCAGTGAATTGGTCGGAGCTTTCTTT. It specifies CASSELVGAFF.

The rearrangement joins TRBV19 to TRBJ2-5; 7 bases align to TRBD1. Germline values: CDR1 LNHDA, CDR2 SQIVND (reference sequence). V was clipped by 4 bases and J by 4 bases; unmatched bases: 6. The length of the CDR3 is 14 residues. The CDR3 protein is CASSTKTGPETQYF. CDR3 in DNA: TGTGCCAGTAGTACCAAGACAGGGCCAGAGACCCAGTACTTC.

V usage is TRBV2 and J usage is TRBJ2-1; D is possibly TRBD2 (5 bases). The CDR3 is made up of 15 amino acids. V was trimmed by 3 bases and J by 0 bases, leaving 9 bases between them. Germline loops: CDR1 SNHLY, CDR2 FYNNEI. The DNA of the CDR3 is TGTGCCAGCAGTGAGAGGGCCTCCTCCTACAATGAGCAGTTCTTC. Residues: CASSERASSYNEQFF.